This TCR beta chain was identified in a study of type 1 regulatory T cells. Study-wide background: An in vitro protocol generated T-allo10, a Tr1-enriched, alloantigen-specific CD4 T cell product. Study outcomes and limitations: Type 1 regulatory T cells had a more restricted TCR repertoire than non-type 1 regulatory T cells.

CDR1 is SGHTA, CDR2 FQGNSA, per germline. This CDR3 comprises 14 residues. Trimming took off 5 bases at V and 7 bases at J, with 18 bases between the two ends. Within the sample, this clonotype is medium-sized. The antigen remains unidentified. TCRdb called the reads again in MiXCR, with one record for every CDR3 protein. The sample includes approximately 43,000 distinct CDR3 sequences, 12% seen only once; the top ten take just over 8%. Sequencing used cultured non-Tr1 T cells, either the whole culture or a sorted T cell fraction (not recorded which). The rearrangement links TRBV7-2 to TRBJ2-7, with D perhaps matching TRBD1 (6 bases). The origin of this receptor is a human donor in good health. CDR3 amino acids: CASSLLRGEREQYF. CDR3 nucleotide sequence: TGTGCCAGCAGCCTTCTCAGGGGTGAGCGGGAGCAGTACTTC.